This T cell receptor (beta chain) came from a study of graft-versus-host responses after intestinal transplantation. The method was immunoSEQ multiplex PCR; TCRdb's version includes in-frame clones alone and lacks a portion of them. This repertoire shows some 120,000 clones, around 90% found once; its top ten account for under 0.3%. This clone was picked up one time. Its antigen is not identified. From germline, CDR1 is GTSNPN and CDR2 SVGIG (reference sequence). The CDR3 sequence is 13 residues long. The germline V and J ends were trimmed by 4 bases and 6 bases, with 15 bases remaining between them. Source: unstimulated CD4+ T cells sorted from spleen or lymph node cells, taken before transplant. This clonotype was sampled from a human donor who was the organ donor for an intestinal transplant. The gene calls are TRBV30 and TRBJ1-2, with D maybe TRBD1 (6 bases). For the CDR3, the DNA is TGTGCCTGGAACCGTCACAGGGAAGATGGCTACACCTTC. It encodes CAWNRHREDGYTF. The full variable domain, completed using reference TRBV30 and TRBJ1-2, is SQTIHQWPATLVQPVGSPLSLECTVEGTSNPNLYWYRQAAGRGLQLLFYSVGIGQISSEVPQNLSASRPQDRQFILSSKKLLLSDSGFYLCAWNRHREDGYTFGSGTRLTVV.